This TCR beta chain was obtained from a study of shared clonotypes between healthy human individuals (dated by TCRdb to 2018 to 2020). As for the study more broadly: Two women and a few men aged 18 to 49 years were included in the cohort. For each donor, CD4 naive and CD4 memory were each given three plates, CD8 naive was given two plates, and CD8 memory was given one plate. Blood TCR repertoires of 5 or 6 healthy adults were deeply sequenced to estimate repertoire size and the extent of clonotype sharing between individuals. Libraries were prepared and TCR repertoires were sequenced by different laboratories using diverse techniques, in order to increase sequencing depth and limit assay-specific biases. Between about 0.85 and 9.5 billion PBMCs per donor were obtained by leukapheresis.

Donors were healthy HIV-negative adults with no recently reported acute infections or vaccinations. All donors were Caucasian adults living in Nashville, Tennessee, USA. Magnetic negative selection was used to enrich CD4+ T cells, after which naive cells were positively selected on CD45RA and the negative fraction became the memory subset. Blood was collected by leukapheresis, and PBMCs were isolated by Ficoll-Histopaque density gradient centrifugation and then cryopreserved in liquid nitrogen vapor phase. Purity and quantity of every magnetically sorted T cell population were checked by analytical flow cytometry. From each sorted fraction, genomic DNA was isolated and quantified by UV absorbance on a Nanodrop 2000c. Measured from the cysteine to the phenylalanine, the CDR3 is 15 residues long. The CDR3 DNA has 45 bases and is translated from base 1. As encoded in the germline V gene (reference sequence), CDR1 is SEHNR while CDR2 is FQNEAQ. Trimmed from V: 1 base; trimmed from J: 8 bases; junction bases lacking a gene match: 10.

About this clone itself: Its cognate antigen has yet to be identified. Base quality data are lacking; no much larger clone is found one base away.

Results the study describes overall, beyond this receptor: The small number of donors limited the genetic and exposure-history diversity represented. Approximately 5% of naive CD4, around 4% of naive CD8, roughly 2.5% of memory CD4, and 0.35% to 0.5% of memory CD8 clonotypes were shared across four donors. Naive subsets generally had larger estimated clonotype richness than memory subsets. Pairwise subsampling indicated that sequencing depth was expected to affect the degree of clonotype sharing among donors. Rarefaction of sorted-subset datasets indicated incomplete sequencing despite the large sequencing depth. Only blood was sampled, and tissue TCR repertoires likely differ from those in blood. Compared with non-shared clonotypes, clonotypes shared by all four sorted-subset donors had higher generation probabilities.

TCR CDR3 regions were amplified from genomic DNA by multiplex PCR using the deep immunoSEQ assay. For each cell subset, the extracted genomic DNA was distributed evenly across all wells of several immunoSEQ 96-well plates, and each plate served as one replicate. Each replicate PCR for sorted subsets received about 220 ng genomic DNA, equal to about 29,000 T cell genomes. Purified libraries were quantified with a Qubit 3.0 fluorometer, sized on a Bioanalyzer 2100, and re-quantified with the KAPA Library Quantification kit. A separate single-read 150-cycle Illumina NextSeq 550 flow cell was used to sequence each immunoSEQ 96-well plate. For the original study's pipeline: Because the immunoSEQ output included only junctional sequences and no quality scores, the filtering could not be the same as the filtering used for full-length reads. Sequences were annotated with PyIR, a Python wrapper for IgBLAST v1.9, using IMGT germline references to assign V/J genes and CDR3. Reads with weak V/J assignments (E-value above 1e-6), missing CDR3, stop codons, out-of-frame junctions, or ambiguous translated residues were removed. V3J clonotypes were defined by identical inferred V gene, J gene, and CDR3 amino acid sequence. To compute the percentage overlap between repertoires, the number of shared unique clonotypes was divided by the size of the smaller repertoire. Richness of each repertoire was evaluated using RTK rarefaction, the Chao1 estimator, and Recon v2.1 estimates of unobserved clonotypes. For all TCRbeta clonotypes obtained by the gDNA method from several donors, generation probabilities were computed with OLGA. TCRdb's version of the immuneACCESS table is confined to in-frame rearrangements and falls short of the full clone set. An unresolved V gene accounts for under half of the shortfall where checked; the remainder is of unknown origin. V and J calls and clone size are as listed in that table; D and trimming were resolved from the DNA. This sample comprises about 2.3 million clones, 85% to 95% of them detected only once. The ten biggest clones cover 0.3% to 0.4% of the sample.

The TCR was taken from a man aged 18 to 30 in good health. Some clones in this sample may be carry-over from other donors' samples. The material sequenced was naive CD4+ T cells from PBMCs. Per the publication, the cell subset or site label means: CD45RA+ positively selected. Rearrangement joined TRBV7-9 to TRBJ1-2, and 7 junction bases match TRBD1. The DNA is TGTGCCAGCAGCTTAGAGGGGAAGGGGGCGCAAGGCTACACCTTC. Its protein reads: CASSLEGKGAQGYTF.